The present T cell receptor beta chain was sequenced within a study of CD8 T cells in Susac syndrome. RNA amounts of about 0.5 to 1 ug underwent reverse transcription with random hexamers. TCRdb recomputed calls from the immunoSEQ multiplex PCR reads with MiXCR, one row per CDR3 protein. The sample shows 100,000 to 150,000 distinct CDR3 sequences, about 95% of them seen only once. The TEMRA cells underwent FACS enrichment, while the CD8+ and CD4+ T cells underwent negative isolation. The CDR3 loop spans 20 amino acids. The germline V gene encodes CDR1 SGHVS and CDR2 FNYEAQ. As concerns this clonotype: The junction shows a germline mismatch at one end, possibly a read error.

This sequence was found in a human donor in good health. Specimen: CD4+ T cells from PBMCs. The chain links TRBV7-6 to TRBJ1-3; 8 bases are a match to TRBD1. Here the CDR3 DNA reads TGTGCCAGCAGCCCTCGTCCCGGGACAGGCAAACGTCTATCTGAAAACACCATATATTTT. Translation: CASSPRPGTGKRLSENTIYF. Combining the CDR3 with reference TRBV7-6 and TRBJ1-3 gives the whole variable domain GAGVSQSPRYKVTKRGQDVALRCDPISGHVSLYWYRQALGQGPEFLTYFNYEAQQDKSGLPNDRFSAERPEGSISTLTIQRTEQRDSAMYRCASSPRPGTGKRLSENTIYFGEGSWLTVV.